This T cell receptor beta chain comes out of a study of memory B cells and T cells in multiple sclerosis. Whole-study results and caveats: Shared clonotype counts depended on differing compartment clone-set sizes and were normalized.

Concerning this clone itself: Its antigen is not known.

The table came from immunoSEQ multiplex PCR; TCRdb's copy has only in-frame clones and leaves some out. The top ten hold roughly 1.1% of the sample, which has some 48,000 clones, roughly four fifths seen once. Stimulus-free culture yielded autoproliferating CFSE-dim and non-proliferating CFSE-high T cells, each sequenced separately. Pooled replicate wells came from approximately 5x10^7 CFSE-labeled PBMCs cultured 7 days without stimulus. In germline, CDR1 is MRHNA, CDR2 SNTAGT. CDR3 length: 15 residues. Trimming removed 2 bases from V and 1 base from J, with 10 bases in between. This chain uses TRBV6-4 with TRBJ2-3, with a weak D call TRBD2 (7 bases). Sequencing used PBMCs from blood kept in culture. The TCR sequence derives from a human donor with multiple sclerosis. The CDR3 nucleotides are TGTGCCAGCAGTGACAGGGGGGGCGGCACAGATACGCAGTATTTT. Protein: CASSDRGGGTDTQYF.